This T cell receptor beta chain was captured by sequencing in a study of control samples from healthy donors and cancer patients (TCRdb year 2020). Remarks on this clone: No antigen is known for it. No much larger clonotype is one base removed from it; base qualities were not supplied.

Receptor libraries were prepared by the immunoSEQ multiplex PCR assay. TCRdb obtained this table from immuneACCESS and retained in-frame rearrangements with V and J assigned. These tables miss some clones; where compared with another copy, unresolved V genes account for less than half of the shortfall, and the remainder is unexplained. The sample includes about 100,000 clones, with over 80% observed a single time. Approximately 19% of the sample goes to the ten largest clones. V is cut by 3 bases and J by 4 bases, and the space between the germline ends is 12 bases. Reading the germline V gene (reference sequence) gives CDR1 MNHEY and CDR2 SMNVEV. The CDR3 holds 15 amino acids from the cysteine to the phenylalanine. The sequence is cut down to CDR3 DNA, 45 bases in frame from base 1.

The chain was built from TRBV27 and TRBJ2-2; TRBD2 is perhaps the D gene, given 6 matching bases. This receptor was taken from a man under 40 in good health. The sequenced sample consisted of blood. The nucleotides read TGTGCCAGCAGTTTTAGGGGAGGTGTCACCGGGGAGCTGTTTTTT. Its protein reads: CASSFRGGVTGELFF.